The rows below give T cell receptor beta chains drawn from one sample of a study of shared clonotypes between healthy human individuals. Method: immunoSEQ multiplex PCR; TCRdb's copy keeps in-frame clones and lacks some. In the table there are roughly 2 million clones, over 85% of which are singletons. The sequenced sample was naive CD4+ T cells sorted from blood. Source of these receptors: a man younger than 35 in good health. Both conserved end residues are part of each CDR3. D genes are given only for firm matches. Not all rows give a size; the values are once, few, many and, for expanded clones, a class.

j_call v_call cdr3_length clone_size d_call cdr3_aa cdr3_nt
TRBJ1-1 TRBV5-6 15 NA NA CASSFRQLMNTEAFF TGTGCCAGCAGCTTTCGACAGCTCATGAACACTGAAGCTTTCTTT
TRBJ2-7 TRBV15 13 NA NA CATSRDTRYEQYF TGTGCCACCAGCAGAGATACCCGCTACGAGCAGTACTTC
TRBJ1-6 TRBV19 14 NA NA CASSGGSYNSPLHF TGTGCCAGTAGTGGGGGCAGCTATAATTCACCCCTCCACTTT
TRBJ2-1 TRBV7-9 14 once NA CASSLGTMDNEQFF TGTGCCAGCAGCTTAGGGACTATGGACAATGAGCAGTTCTTC
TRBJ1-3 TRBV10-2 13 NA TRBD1 CASSPGQGNTIYF TGCGCCAGCAGCCCGGGACAGGGAAACACCATATATTTT
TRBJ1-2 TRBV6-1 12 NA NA CASSEAEGGYTF TGTGCCAGCAGTGAAGCGGAGGGGGGCTACACCTTC
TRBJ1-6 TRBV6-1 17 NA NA CASSELDGSSYNSPLHF TGTGCCAGCAGTGAATTGGACGGCAGCTCCTATAATTCACCCCTCCACTTT
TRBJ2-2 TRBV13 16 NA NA CASSYRGKVNTGELFF TGTGCCAGCTCCTATAGGGGTAAGGTGAACACCGGGGAGCTGTTTTTT
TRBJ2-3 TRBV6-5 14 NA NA CASSLGTIRDTQYF TGTGCCAGCAGCCTCGGGACAATCCGGGATACGCAGTATTTT
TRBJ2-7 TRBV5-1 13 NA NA CASSVSQTGEQYF TGCGCCAGCAGCGTAAGTCAAACCGGCGAGCAGTACTTC
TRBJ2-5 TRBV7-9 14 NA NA CASSLKRGQETQYF TGTGCCAGCAGCTTAAAGCGTGGGCAAGAGACCCAGTACTTC
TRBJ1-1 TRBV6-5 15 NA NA CASSYTWDANTEAFF TGTGCCAGCAGTTATACCTGGGATGCCAACACTGAAGCTTTCTTT
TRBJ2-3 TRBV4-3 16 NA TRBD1 CASSQVSGGITDTQYF TGCGCCAGCAGCCAAGTGTCAGGGGGCATCACAGATACGCAGTATTTT
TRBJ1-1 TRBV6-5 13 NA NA CASSYLRNTEAFF TGTGCCAGCAGTTACCTACGCAACACTGAAGCTTTCTTT
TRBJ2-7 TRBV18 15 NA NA CASSPTAGAVWEQYF TGTGCCAGCTCACCAACGGCAGGGGCCGTCTGGGAGCAGTACTTC
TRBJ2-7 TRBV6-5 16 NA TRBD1 CASSSRTGRLSYEQYF TGTGCCAGCAGTTCCAGGACAGGGAGGCTCTCCTACGAGCAGTACTTC
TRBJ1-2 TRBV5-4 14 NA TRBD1 CASSLMTGGYGYTF TGTGCCAGCAGCTTGATGACAGGGGGCTATGGCTACACCTTC
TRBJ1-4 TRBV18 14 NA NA CASSRVKTNEKLFF TGTGCCAGCTCTCGGGTGAAAACTAATGAAAAACTGTTTTTT
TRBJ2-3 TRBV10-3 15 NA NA CAIRPRDGGTDTQYF TGTGCCATCAGGCCCCGGGACGGGGGCACAGATACGCAGTATTTT
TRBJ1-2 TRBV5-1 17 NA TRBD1 CASSLAGRRQGADGYTF TGCGCCAGCAGCTTGGCCGGACGGCGTCAGGGGGCAGATGGCTACACCTTC
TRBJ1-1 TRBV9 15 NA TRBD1 CASSATGTVNTEAFF TGTGCCAGCAGCGCAACCGGGACAGTCAACACTGAAGCTTTCTTT
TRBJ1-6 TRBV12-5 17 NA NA CASGLAQSAEGNSPLHF TGTGCTAGTGGTTTGGCCCAATCGGCAGAGGGAAATTCACCCCTCCACTTT
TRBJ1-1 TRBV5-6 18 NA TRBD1 CASSLPGTGANRVTEAFF TGTGCCAGCAGCTTGCCCGGGACAGGGGCCAATAGGGTCACTGAAGCTTTCTTT
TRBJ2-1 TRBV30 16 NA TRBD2 CAWSVLPSGEYNEQFF TGTGCCTGGAGTGTACTTCCTAGCGGGGAGTACAATGAGCAGTTCTTC
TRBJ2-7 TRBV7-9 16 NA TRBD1 CASSSLGRQGMDEQYF TGTGCCAGCAGTTCCCTGGGGAGACAGGGTATGGACGAGCAGTACTTC
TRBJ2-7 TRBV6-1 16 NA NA CASSGIGTRSSYEQYF TGTGCCAGCAGTGGCATCGGGACCAGGAGCTCCTACGAGCAGTACTTC
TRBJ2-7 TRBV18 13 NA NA CASSPARDREQYF TGTGCCAGCTCACCAGCCAGGGATCGCGAGCAGTACTTC
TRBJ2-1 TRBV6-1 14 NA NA CASRPPGLFHEQFF TGTGCCAGCAGACCCCCGGGGCTGTTCCATGAGCAGTTCTTC
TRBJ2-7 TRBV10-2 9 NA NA CARLRDPYF TGCGCCAGATTGAGGGATCCGTACTTC
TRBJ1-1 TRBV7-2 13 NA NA CASSAYVQYEAFF TGTGCCAGCAGCGCCTACGTTCAATATGAAGCTTTCTTT
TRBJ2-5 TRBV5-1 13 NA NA CASSLDRRETQYF TGCGCCAGCAGCTTGGACAGGAGAGAGACCCAGTACTTC
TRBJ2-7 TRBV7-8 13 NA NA CASSSRATYEQYF TGTGCCAGCAGCTCCCGGGCGACCTACGAGCAGTACTTC
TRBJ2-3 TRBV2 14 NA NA CASKLRGAADTQYF TGTGCCAGCAAACTGCGGGGCGCCGCAGATACGCAGTATTTT
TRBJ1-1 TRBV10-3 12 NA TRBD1 CAIRTGGTEAFF TGTGCCATTCGGACAGGGGGGACTGAAGCTTTCTTT
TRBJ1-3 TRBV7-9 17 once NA CASSLRGSGGSGNTIYF TGTGCCAGCAGCTTGAGGGGCAGTGGAGGCTCTGGAAACACCATATATTTT
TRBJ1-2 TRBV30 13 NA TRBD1 CAWRPGQGFGYTF TGTGCCTGGAGGCCGGGACAGGGATTTGGCTACACCTTC
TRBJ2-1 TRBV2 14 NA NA CASTLQSSYNEQFF TGTGCCAGCACCCTACAAAGCTCCTACAATGAGCAGTTCTTC
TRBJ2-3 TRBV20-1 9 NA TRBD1 CSAPGTGRF TGCAGTGCTCCCGGGACAGGGCGGTTT
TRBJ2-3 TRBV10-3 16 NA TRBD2 CAISEGTSGGTGTQYF TGTGCCATCAGTGAAGGGACTAGCGGGGGGACGGGTACGCAGTATTTT
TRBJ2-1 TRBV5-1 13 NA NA CASSPGGAGEQFF TGCGCCAGCAGCCCAGGGGGGGCGGGTGAGCAGTTCTTC
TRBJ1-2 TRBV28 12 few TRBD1 CASRGQGYGYTF TGTGCCAGCAGAGGACAGGGCTATGGCTACACCTTC
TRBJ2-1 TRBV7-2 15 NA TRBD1 CASSLRQGLGDEQFF TGTGCCAGCAGCTTACGACAGGGGCTAGGGGATGAGCAGTTCTTC
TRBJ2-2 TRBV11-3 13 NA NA CASSLTSTGELFF TGTGCCAGCAGCTTAACGAGCACCGGGGAGCTGTTTTTT
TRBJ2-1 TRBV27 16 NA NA CASSALVQSSYNEQFF TGTGCCAGCAGTGCCCTGGTCCAAAGCTCCTACAATGAGCAGTTCTTC
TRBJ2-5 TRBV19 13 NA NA CASRRGPAETQYF TGTGCCAGTAGGAGGGGTCCGGCGGAGACCCAGTACTTC
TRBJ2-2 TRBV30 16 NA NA CAWRAPTSMNTGELFF TGTGCCTGGAGAGCACCGACATCTATGAACACCGGGGAGCTGTTTTTT
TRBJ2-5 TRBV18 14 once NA CASSPASGQETQYF TGTGCCAGCTCACCGGCTTCGGGGCAAGAGACCCAGTACTTC
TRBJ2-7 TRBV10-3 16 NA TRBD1 CAISEARTGTSYEQYF TGTGCCATCAGTGAGGCTAGGACAGGGACTTCCTACGAGCAGTACTTC
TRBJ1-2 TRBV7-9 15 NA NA CASSLPPNTQGGYTF TGTGCCAGCAGCTTGCCTCCGAATACCCAGGGTGGCTACACCTTC
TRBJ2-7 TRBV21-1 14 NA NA CASSKELGWDRQYF TGTGCCAGCAGCAAAGAGTTGGGGTGGGACAGGCAGTACTTC
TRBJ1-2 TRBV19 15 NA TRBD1 CASSIDGTDPPGYTF TGTGCCAGTAGTATAGATGGGACAGATCCTCCTGGCTACACCTTC
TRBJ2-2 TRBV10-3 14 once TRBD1 CAIRETGGSGELFF TGTGCCATCAGGGAGACAGGGGGCTCCGGGGAGCTGTTTTTT
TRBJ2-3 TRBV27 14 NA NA CASSLSGASDTQYF TGTGCCAGCAGTTTATCGGGCGCCTCAGATACGCAGTATTTT
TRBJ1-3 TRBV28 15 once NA CASMPITRTGNTIYF TGTGCCAGCATGCCAATAACGCGCACTGGAAACACCATATATTTT
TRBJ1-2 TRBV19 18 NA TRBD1 CASSIGGLWTGQSYGYTF TGTGCCAGTAGTATCGGAGGCCTTTGGACAGGGCAGAGCTATGGCTACACCTTC
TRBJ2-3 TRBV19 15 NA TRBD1 CASRNRDRGTDTQYF TGTGCCAGTAGAAACCGGGACAGAGGCACAGATACGCAGTATTTT
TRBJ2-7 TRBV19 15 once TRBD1 CASSIGGQLPYEQYF TGTGCCAGTAGTATAGGGGGACAGCTTCCCTACGAGCAGTACTTC
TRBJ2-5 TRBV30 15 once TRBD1 CAWKTKTGGLETQYF TGTGCCTGGAAAACTAAAACAGGGGGCTTAGAGACCCAGTACTTC
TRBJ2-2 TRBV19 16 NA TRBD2 CASSTLAGGRTGELFF TGTGCCAGTAGCACACTAGCGGGAGGGCGGACCGGGGAGCTGTTTTTT
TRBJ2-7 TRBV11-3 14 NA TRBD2 CASGPREGTDEQYF TGTGCCAGCGGCCCCCGGGAGGGGACGGACGAGCAGTACTTC